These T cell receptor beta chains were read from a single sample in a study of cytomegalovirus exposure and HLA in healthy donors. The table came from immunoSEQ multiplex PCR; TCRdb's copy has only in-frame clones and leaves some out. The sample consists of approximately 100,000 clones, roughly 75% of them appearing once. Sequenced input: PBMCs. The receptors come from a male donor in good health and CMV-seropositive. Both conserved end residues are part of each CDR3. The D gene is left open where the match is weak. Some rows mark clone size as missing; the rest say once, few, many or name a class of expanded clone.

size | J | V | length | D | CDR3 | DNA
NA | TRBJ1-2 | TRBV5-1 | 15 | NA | CASSLGTTKNYGYTF | TGCGCCAGCAGCTTGGGGACAACGAAGAACTATGGCTACACCTTC
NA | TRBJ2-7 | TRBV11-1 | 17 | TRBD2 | CASSFPPQASGGYEQYF | TGTGCCAGCAGCTTCCCCCCGCAGGCTAGCGGGGGCTACGAGCAGTACTTC
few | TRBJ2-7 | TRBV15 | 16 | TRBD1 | CATSRGDSAVGYEQYF | TGTGCCACCAGCAGAGGGGACAGTGCGGTGGGGTACGAGCAGTACTTC
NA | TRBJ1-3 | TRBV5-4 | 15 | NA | CASSPGHVSGNTIYF | TGTGCCAGCAGCCCGGGACATGTCTCTGGAAACACCATATATTTT
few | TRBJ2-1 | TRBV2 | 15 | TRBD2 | CASSADRGSGGKQFF | TGTGCCAGCAGTGCGGACCGGGGAAGCGGGGGAAAGCAGTTCTTC
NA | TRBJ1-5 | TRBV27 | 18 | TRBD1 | CASSLVGGGTGSNQPQHF | TGTGCCAGCAGTTTGGTGGGAGGAGGGACAGGGAGCAATCAGCCCCAGCATTTT
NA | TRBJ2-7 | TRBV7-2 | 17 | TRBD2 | CASSKTSGGATSYEQYF | TGTGCCAGCAGCAAGACTAGCGGGGGAGCCACCTCCTACGAGCAGTACTTC
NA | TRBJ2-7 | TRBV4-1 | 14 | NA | CASSQPTVSYEQYF | TGCGCCAGCAGCCAACCGACAGTCTCCTACGAGCAGTACTTC
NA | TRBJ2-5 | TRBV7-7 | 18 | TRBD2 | CASSSATRLAGGQETQYF | TGTGCCAGCAGCTCGGCGACCAGACTAGCGGGGGGGCAAGAGACCCAGTACTTC
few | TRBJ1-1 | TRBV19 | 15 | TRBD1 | CASSPPGQGNTEAFF | TGTGCCAGTAGTCCTCCGGGACAGGGAAACACTGAAGCTTTCTTT
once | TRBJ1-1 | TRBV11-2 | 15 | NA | CASSLGLGGGSEAFF | TGTGCCAGCAGCTTAGGGTTGGGTGGGGGGTCTGAAGCTTTCTTT